The clone carrying this T cell receptor (beta chain) was detected ten times or more. Its target is unknown. The data stem from a study of CD8 T cells in ankylosing spondylitis. In making TCR beta libraries, quantitative 5'-RACE with molecular barcodes was used. TCRdb re-called the 5' RACE reads through MiXCR, storing one row per CDR3 protein. Of 110,000 to 150,000 distinct CDR3 sequences in the sample, more than 7% were seen once. The V gene lost 3 bases and the J gene lost 5 bases, with 13 bases spanning the gap. CDR1 and CDR2 from the germline V gene are SGHTA and FQGNSA. This CDR3 spans 14 amino acids. Regarding the study as a whole: The authors reported significant enrichment of disease-linked clones in matched ankylosing spondylitis synovial fluid. Clones that were linked to disease were CD8+ and were relatively rare in peripheral blood. Before this, some motif variants had been reported in reactive arthritis synovial fluid and blood.

The receptor comes from a male donor with ankylosing spondylitis. V usage is TRBV7-2 and J usage is TRBJ2-5, with a tentative D call TRBD2 (5 bases). Source material: synovial fluid, either unsorted or a sorted T cell fraction (not recorded which). CDR3 protein: CASSFPYGVETQYF. In DNA form, the CDR3 reads TGTGCCAGCAGCTTCCCCTACGGGGTCGAGACCCAGTACTTC.